Below, one T cell receptor beta chain is given with its context. Its target is unknown. This entry belongs to a study of T cell responses to AZD1222 COVID-19 vaccine. Study-level results: Spike-specific TCRs gained breadth and depth after people received two AZD1222 doses. Baseline antibody screening turned up just six seropositive AZD1222 recipients. Without day 14 samples, only post-peak T cell repertoires were studied.

Recipients boosted at about 4 weeks or about 12 weeks are pooled. Trimming shortened V by 3 bases and J by 4 bases, and 7 bases separated the two germline ends. CDR3 length equals 13 residues. Germline V CDR1 and CDR2: SGHAT, FQNNGV. Only in-frame clones appear in the TCRdb table, and some are missing; sequencing was by immunoSEQ multiplex PCR. The repertoire holds under 200,000 clones, around 89% seen once, with 25% to 30% in the top ten. Sequencing was performed on peripheral blood, taken 28 days after the second AZD1222 dose. This receptor was obtained from an adult who received the AZD1222 COVID-19 vaccine. The chain has TRBV11-2 and TRBJ1-5; no definite D call. CDR3 coding DNA: TGTGCCAGCAGCTTGAGTGGGAATCAGCCCCAGCATTTT. This gives the protein CASSLSGNQPQHF.